The clone carrying this T cell receptor (beta chain) appeared a few times. The CDR3 contains 16 residues. Germline CDR1 and CDR2: LGHNT and FRNRAP. V was clipped by 1 base and J by 5 bases, with 15 bases between them. Method: immunoSEQ multiplex PCR; TCRdb's copy keeps in-frame clones and lacks some. Counted here are roughly 260,000 clones, 90% to 95% occurring once; the ten biggest clones make up more than 1%. This sample was taken from a study of blood T cell repertoires in COVID-19. The sequenced material came from PBMCs or T cells enriched from blood (not recorded which). This chain links TRBV12-5 with TRBJ1-5; D is perhaps TRBD1 (6 bases). The TCR sequence derives from a human donor in a cohort exposed to, infected with or recovered from COVID-19 (not recorded which). The donor label of this sample is uncertain. As DNA, the CDR3 is TGTGCTAGTGGTTTGGCAACGAGGCAGGGGTATCAGCCCCAGCATTTT. It translates to CASGLATRQGYQPQHF. The complete variable domain, with remaining parts taken from reference TRBV12-5 and TRBJ1-5, reads DARVTQTPRHKVTEMGQEVTMRCQPILGHNTVFWYRQTMMQGLELLAYFRNRAPLDDSGMPKDRFSAEMPDATLATLKIQPSEPRDSAVYFCASGLATRQGYQPQHFGDGTRLSIL.